This T cell receptor beta chain was retrieved from a study of regulatory T cells in long-lasting Graves disease. Study as a whole: Duration of antithyroid drug therapy among newly diagnosed Graves' patients was under 3 months. Regarding the study as a whole: Persistent disease samples used TRBV28, TRBJ1-2 and TRBJ2-5 preferentially. Those with persistent disease had in common more public clonotypes (about 3,000) than new patients (more than 900).

There are 15 residues in the CDR3. Germline loops: CDR1 LGHNA, CDR2 YNFKEQ. V was pared by 1 base and J by 3 bases, with 10 bases between. As for time point: newly diagnosed GD, antithyroid drugs for less than 3 months. The TCR library was prepared using RNA isolated from PBMCs. Building of the TCR beta libraries involved iRepertoire HTBI primers and Arm-PCR of CDR3 regions. Via MiXCR, TCRdb re-called the multiplex PCR reads, giving one row per CDR3 protein. The sample yields 350,000 to 500,000 distinct CDR3 sequences, approximately 16% seen once. A word on this clonotype: As yet, its antigen is unknown.

Another study also made use of these data, one on T cells in Graves' hyperthyroidism and ophthalmopathy. That study adds: Stable hyperthyroidism was separated from ophthalmopathy by a model based on 13 V-J features.

This TCR was recovered from a woman under 30 with Graves disease. The chain is built from TRBV4-2 and TRBJ1-5, with D unclear. Sequencing was performed on peripheral blood mononuclear cells (PBMCs), taken at new diagnosis, from a patient treated with antithyroid drugs. This CDR3 reads CASSQVASNNQPQHF. CDR3 nucleotides: TGTGCCAGCAGCCAAGTGGCCAGTAACAATCAGCCCCAGCATTTT.